This T cell receptor (beta chain) was identified during a study of Graves' ophthalmopathy and Graves' hyperthyroidism. This clonotype was counted only a few times. The junction does not match germline at one end; this may be a read error. This CDR3 is built from 13 residues. Germline-derived CDR1 and CDR2 are LNHDA and SQIVND (reference sequence). The authors amplified TCR beta CDR3 regions from RNA transcripts. The first round was an RT-PCR with HTBI primers, and the second round was a multiplex PCR. TCRdb passed the multiplex PCR reads through MiXCR, listing each CDR3 protein once. This sample has 300,000 to 500,000 distinct CDR3 sequences; just over 15% occur once, and the top ten carry around 7%.

Sequencing was carried out using peripheral blood. The receptor's source is a woman aged 18 to 35 with stable Graves' hyperthyroidism. The V and J genes are TRBV19 and TRBJ2-5; no firm D call. The CDR3 loop is CASRIGPQETQYF. DNA for the CDR3: TGTGCCAGTAGGATAGGACCTCAAGAGACCCAGTACTTC.